This entry is about one T cell receptor (beta chain). An end of the junction does not agree with germline; a read error may underlie this. This entry comes from a study of shared clonotypes between healthy human individuals. Several immunoSEQ plates received, in even portions, the genomic DNA of each subset. TCRdb's table, derived via immunoSEQ multiplex PCR, lists solely in-frame clones and lacks some. The data show roughly 2.5 million clones, roughly 92% seen once. This CDR3 contains 16 residues. Germline V gene sequence: CDR1 SSHAT, CDR2 FNYEAQ (reference sequence). A CD45RA-negative memory subset and a CD45RA+ naive subset were separated from the CD4+ cells.

The sequenced material came from naive CD4+ T cells sorted from blood. Subset indicated: CD45RA+ positively selected. J is TRBJ2-3 and V is TRBV7-7, with 8 bases lining up with TRBD2. This clonotype originated in a man aged 18-30 years in good health. The CDR3: CASSSGVAGYADTQYF. CDR3 nucleotides: TGTGCTAGCAGCTCCGGAGTAGCGGGGTACGCGGATACGCAGTATTTT.